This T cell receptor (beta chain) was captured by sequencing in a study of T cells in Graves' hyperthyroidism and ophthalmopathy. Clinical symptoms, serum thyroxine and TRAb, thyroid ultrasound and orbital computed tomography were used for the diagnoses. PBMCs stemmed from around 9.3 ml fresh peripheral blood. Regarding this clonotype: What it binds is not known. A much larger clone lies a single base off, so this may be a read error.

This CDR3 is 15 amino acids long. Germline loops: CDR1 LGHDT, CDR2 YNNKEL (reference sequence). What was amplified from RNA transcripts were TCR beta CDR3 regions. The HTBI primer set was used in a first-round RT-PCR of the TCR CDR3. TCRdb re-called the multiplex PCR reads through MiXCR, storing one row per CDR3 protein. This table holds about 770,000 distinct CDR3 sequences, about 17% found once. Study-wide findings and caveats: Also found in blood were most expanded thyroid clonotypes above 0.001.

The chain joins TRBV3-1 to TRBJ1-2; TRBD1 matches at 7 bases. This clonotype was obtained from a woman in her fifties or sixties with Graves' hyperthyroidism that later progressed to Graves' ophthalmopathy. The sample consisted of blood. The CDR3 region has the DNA TGTGCCAGCAGCCCCGGACAGGTTGGCAACTATGGCCACACCTTC. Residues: CASSPGQVGNYGHTF.